A selection of T cell receptor beta chains follows, all from one sample in a study of blood T cell repertoires in COVID-19. TCRdb's table, derived via immunoSEQ multiplex PCR, lists solely in-frame clones and lacks some. The sample shows approximately 50,000 clones, about 80% of them seen only once. Sequenced input: peripheral blood. The receptors originated from a man aged 45-65 years with active or convalescent COVID-19. Both conserved end residues are trimmed from each CDR3.

V,J,CDR3
TRBV28,TRBJ1-2,ASSFRASYT
TRBV5-4,TRBJ2-1,ASSPHLGDSYNEQF
TRBV6-5,TRBJ2-3,ASRSGGAPDTQY
TRBV3-1/TRBV3-2,TRBJ2-1,ASSQQSGSKGEQF
TRBV30,TRBJ1-4,AWSVGGATNEKLF
TRBV7-9,TRBJ2-3,ASSSGLGITDTQY
TRBV19,TRBJ1-2,ASIDSVGYGYT
TRBV6-5,TRBJ1-1,ASNRQGGRSEAF
TRBV15,TRBJ1-4,ATSRGTDSNEKLF
TRBV19,TRBJ2-7,ASSMGTGSSYEQY
TRBV5-6,TRBJ1-1,ASSLGAGMNTEAF
TRBV14,TRBJ1-1,ASSRPTLNTEAF
TRBV18,TRBJ2-5,ASSPPTGTEKKETQY
TRBV5-1,TRBJ2-1,ASSLTGAYNEQF
TRBV5-5,TRBJ1-4,ASSLTGGNNEKLF
TRBV7-2,TRBJ2-5,ASGLVGFETQY
TRBV18,TRBJ2-3,ASSPRGQGQTDTQY
TRBV5-8,TRBJ1-4,ASSLPGQVNEKLF
TRBV19,TRBJ1-2,ASSWEDRRRDGYT
TRBV12-3/TRBV12-4,TRBJ1-2,ASSFLQRDYT
TRBV10-1,TRBJ2-4,ASSETLGVLNIQY